The clone carrying this T cell receptor beta chain was counted a few times. Its specificity is unknown. The CDR3 covers 16 residues. Trimming cost V 8 bases and J 0 bases; bases outside gene matches: 8. The germline V gene encodes CDR1 GTSNPN and CDR2 SVGIG (reference sequence). Using its own MiXCR run on the reads, TCRdb lists one record per CDR3 protein. The data contain tens of thousands of distinct CDR3 sequences, around 30% of them singletons. These data are taken from a study of T cell repertoires in cytomegalovirus infection. Study summary: Peptides in the study included HLA-C-restricted and HLA-B-restricted CMV epitopes. Matching HLA type, along with CMV infection, was indicated by public TCR beta signatures. General observations from the study: HLA-C-restricted CMV-specific TCR beta clonotypes were dominant in the ex vivo response.

The clonotype originates from a human donor in good health (CMV status not recorded). Some clones in this sample may be carry-over from other donors' samples. Sequencing was performed on CD8+ T cells from cultured PBMCs, taken from culture after CMV antigen stimulation. The V and J genes are TRBV30 and TRBJ2-3; TRBD2 agrees at 13 bases. The CDR3 sequence is CAATSGGSPSTDTQYF. As DNA, the CDR3 is TGTGCCGCGACTAGCGGGGGGTCCCCTAGCACAGATACGCAGTATTTT.